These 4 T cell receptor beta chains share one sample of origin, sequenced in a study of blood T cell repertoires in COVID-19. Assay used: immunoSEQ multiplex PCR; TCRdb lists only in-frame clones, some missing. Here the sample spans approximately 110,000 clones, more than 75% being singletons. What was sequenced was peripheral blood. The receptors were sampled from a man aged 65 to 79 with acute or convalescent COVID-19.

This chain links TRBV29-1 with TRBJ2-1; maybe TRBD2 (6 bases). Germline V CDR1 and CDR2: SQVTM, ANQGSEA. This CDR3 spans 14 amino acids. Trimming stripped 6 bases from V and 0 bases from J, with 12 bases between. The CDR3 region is CSVEKTSSYNEQFF. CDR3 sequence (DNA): TGCAGCGTGGAGAAGACTAGCTCCTACAATGAGCAGTTCTTC.

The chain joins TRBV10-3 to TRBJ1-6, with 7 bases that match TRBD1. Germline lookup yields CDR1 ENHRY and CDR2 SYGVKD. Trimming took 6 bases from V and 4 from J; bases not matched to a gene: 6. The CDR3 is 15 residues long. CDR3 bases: TGTGCCATCAGCCCTGACAGGGAGTATAATTCACCCCTCCACTTT. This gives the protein CAISPDREYNSPLHF.

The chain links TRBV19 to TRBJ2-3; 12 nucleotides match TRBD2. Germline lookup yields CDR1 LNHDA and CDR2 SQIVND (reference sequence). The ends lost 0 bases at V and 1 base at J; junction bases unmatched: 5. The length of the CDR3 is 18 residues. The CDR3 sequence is CASSIEPGTSGRTDTQYF. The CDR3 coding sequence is TGTGCCAGTAGTATAGAACCCGGGACTAGCGGGCGCACAGATACGCAGTATTTT.

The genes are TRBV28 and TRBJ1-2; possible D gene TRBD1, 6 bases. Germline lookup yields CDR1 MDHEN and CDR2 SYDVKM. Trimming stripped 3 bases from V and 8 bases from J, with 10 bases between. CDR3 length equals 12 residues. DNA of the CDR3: TGTGCCAGCAGTTTCCCACAGGGAGGCTACACCTTC. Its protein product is CASSFPQGGYTF.